Listed below are T cell receptor beta chains from one sample, sequenced in a study of metastatic and nonmetastatic thyroid tumors. TCRdb re-called the PCR reads via MiXCR. The profile shows almost 7,500 clones, around 30% of them singletons. Sequencing used adjacent normal tissue. These receptor sequences come from a male donor with papillary thyroid cancer or a benign thyroid nodule (not recorded which). Some clones in this sample may be carry-over from other donors' samples. The CDR3 runs from the conserved cysteine through the conserved F or W. D genes are given only for firm matches. Size tells how often a clone was seen (once, few, many) or the class of an expanded clone, and some rows leave it out.

D | size | J | V | DNA | CDR3
NA | many | TRBJ2-7 | TRBV29-1 | TGCAGCGTTACGGACCCTAGCTCCTACGAGCAGTACTTC | CSVTDPSSYEQYF
NA | NA | TRBJ1-3 | TRBV20-1 | TGCAGTGCTAGGTCGCCGGGAGGAAACACCATATATTTT | CSARSPGGNTIYF
NA | NA | TRBJ2-7 | TRBV28 | TGTGCCAGCTCCCCCGGGGTCCTCTTGCGCGAGCAGTACTTC | CASSPGVLLREQYF
TRBD1 | NA | TRBJ2-3 | TRBV20-1 | TGCAGTGCTCCCGGGACAGGGACGGATACGCAGTATTTT | CSAPGTGTDTQYF
TRBD2 | NA | TRBJ2-2 | TRBV5-4 | TGTGCCATCAGCTTGGGCGGCGGGAGGGCCCTCGGGGAGCTGTTTTTT | CAISLGGGRALGELFF
NA | NA | TRBJ1-3 | TRBV12-3/TRBV12-4 | TGTGCCAGCAGTTTTGGCGGCCTGGGCTGCGGAAATAATGCATACACCATATATTTT | CASSFGGLGCGNNAYTIYF
NA | NA | TRBJ2-1 | TRBV12-3/TRBV12-4 | TGTGCCAGCATTCCCGGGACCGGTCTAAACAATGCTCACTTCTTC | CASIPGTGLNNAHFF
NA | many | TRBJ1-4 | TRBV5-8 | TGTGCCAGCAGCTTGGACGGGGAAAAACTGTTTTTT | CASSLDGEKLFF
TRBD1 | NA | TRBJ2-7 | TRBV28 | TGTGCCAGCCGTAGGGACAGGGCTGCCAACGAGCAGTACTTC | CASRRDRAANEQYF
TRBD1 | few | TRBJ1-2 | TRBV11-2 | TGTGCCAGCAGCCGTACAGGGGATGGCTACACCTTC | CASSRTGDGYTF
TRBD2 | NA | TRBJ2-1 | TRBV6-2/TRBV6-3 | TGTGCCGGTCGGACTAGCGGGAGTGCCAATGAGCAGTTCTTC | CAGRTSGSANEQFF
NA | large | TRBJ1-6 | TRBV30 | TGTGCCTGGAGTGTAGGGGACACTTATAATTCACCCCTCCACTTT | CAWSVGDTYNSPLHF
TRBD2 | few | TRBJ2-1 | TRBV6-1 | TGTGCCAGCAGCAGGGGGACTAGCGGGAGCAATGAGCAGTTCTTC | CASSRGTSGSNEQFF
NA | once | TRBJ1-2 | TRBV5-6 | TGTGCCAGCAGCTACAGCCGGGGCTACACCTTC | CASSYSRGYTF
NA | NA | TRBJ1-1 | TRBV7-8 | TGTGCCAGCAGCTCAGAAGAGGGGGGAACCAACACTGAAGCTTTCTTT | CASSSEEGGTNTEAFF
NA | few | TRBJ2-7 | TRBV6-1 | TGTGCCAGCAAGGACCCGAGGACCGTTGAAGAGCAGTACTTC | CASKDPRTVEEQYF
TRBD1 | NA | TRBJ2-7 | TRBV4-1 | TGCGCCAGCAGCCAGGGACAGAGTAGTTACGAGCAGTACTTC | CASSQGQSSYEQYF
NA | NA | TRBJ2-7 | TRBV20-1 | TGCAGTGCATCAGGGGCCCCTCGCCTTTACGAGCAGTACTTC | CSASGAPRLYEQYF
NA | many | TRBJ1-1 | TRBV2 | TGTGCCAGCTTGTCAGGGGCCCTGGGAGCTTTCTTT | CASLSGALGAFF
NA | NA | TRBJ1-1 | TRBV6-1 | TGTGCCAGCAGTTACGCGCGCCGGGAAACTGAAGCTTTCTTT | CASSYARRETEAFF
NA | medium-sized | TRBJ2-1 | TRBV20-1 | TGCAGTGCTAGAGATTGGGCTAATTGGGAGTTCTTC | CSARDWANWEFF
TRBD1 | NA | TRBJ2-1 | TRBV2 | TGTGCCAGCAGGGCCGGGACAGGGGGCCGGAATGAGCAGTTCTTC | CASRAGTGGRNEQFF
TRBD1 | NA | TRBJ2-5 | TRBV24-1 | TGTGCCCCCAGTCCGGGACAGAAGAACGAGACCCCGTACTTC | CAPSPGQKNETPYF
TRBD2 | medium-sized | TRBJ2-3 | TRBV6-4 | TGTGCCAGCAGGAGAGTAGGACTAGCGGGGGGTAGATCTAGCACAGATACGCAGTATTTT | CASRRVGLAGGRSSTDTQYF
NA | few | TRBJ1-2 | TRBV29-1 | TGCAGCATTTGGCGGGCCGGGGGAGGCTACACCTTC | CSIWRAGGGYTF
TRBD2 | many | TRBJ2-5 | TRBV25-1 | TGTGCCAGCAGTATGGGGACTAGCGGCCAAGAGACCCAGTACTTC | CASSMGTSGQETQYF
NA | few | TRBJ2-7 | TRBV6-1 | TGTGCCAGCAGCCTTGGACCGGCCTACGAGCAGTACTTC | CASSLGPAYEQYF
NA | NA | TRBJ1-5 | TRBV6-2/TRBV6-3 | TGTGCCAGCAGTTACCCGGTTCAGCCCCAGCATTTT | CASSYPVQPQHF
TRBD2 | medium-sized | TRBJ2-3 | TRBV15 | TGTGCCACCAGCAGAGATACCCTAGCGGGGAGCAAGACAGATACGCAGTATTTT | CATSRDTLAGSKTDTQYF
TRBD1 | NA | TRBJ2-7 | TRBV7-8 | TGTGCCAGCAGCTTAGCGGGGGGGACAGGGGTCTACGAGCAGTACTTC | CASSLAGGTGVYEQYF
TRBD1 | large | TRBJ1-5 | TRBV28 | TGTGCCAGCAGTTACGGGACAGGGAACCAGCCCCAGCATTTT | CASSYGTGNQPQHF
TRBD2 | many | TRBJ2-7 | TRBV7-8 | TGTGCCAGCAGCCGGACTAGCGGAACACCCTACGAGCAGTACTTC | CASSRTSGTPYEQYF
NA | NA | TRBJ1-1 | TRBV6-1 | TGTGCCAGCAGTGAGCGGGTCTTGAACACTGAAGCTTTCTTT | CASSERVLNTEAFF
TRBD1 | medium-sized | TRBJ1-3 | TRBV24-1 | TGTGCCACCAGACCACAGGGGAACACCATATATTTT | CATRPQGNTIYF
NA | NA | TRBJ2-3 | TRBV12-3/TRBV12-4 | TGTGCCAGCAGTTCAGAGCGGTGGGTTGCACGGAGGTATATCACAGATACGCAGTATTTT | CASSSERWVARRYITDTQYF
TRBD1 | large | TRBJ1-6 | TRBV5-1 | TGCGCCAGCAGAGGGGAGGACAGGTATAATTCACCCCTCCACTTT | CASRGEDRYNSPLHF
NA | few | TRBJ1-2 | TRBV6-1 | TGTGCCAGCAGTGAGGGGGACAATAACTATGGCTACACCTTC | CASSEGDNNYGYTF
NA | NA | TRBJ2-1 | TRBV2 | TGTGCCAGCAGTGGAACCGGGGCCAGTAACACCAATGAGCAGTTCTTC | CASSGTGASNTNEQFF
TRBD2 | few | TRBJ2-1 | TRBV6-2/TRBV6-3 | TGTGCCAGCAGTTCGAATCGACTAGCGGGAGTAAATGAGCAGTTCTTC | CASSSNRLAGVNEQFF
NA | NA | TRBJ2-3 | TRBV4-1 | TGCGCCAGCATCCAACCAAACGGGTATACGCAGTATTTT | CASIQPNGYTQYF
NA | medium-sized | TRBJ2-1 | TRBV7-9 | TGTGCCAGCAGCTTTGATCTGGGAAGCTCCTACAATGAGCAGTTCTTC | CASSFDLGSSYNEQFF
TRBD1 | few | TRBJ2-2 | TRBV6-2/TRBV6-3 | TGTGCCAGCAGTGCTGGACAGGGGGACACCGGGGAGCTGTTTTTT | CASSAGQGDTGELFF
NA | few | TRBJ1-1 | TRBV19 | TGTGCCAGTAGTATAAAGGGGACCACTGAAGCTTTCTTT | CASSIKGTTEAFF
NA | NA | TRBJ2-7 | TRBV7-6 | TGTGCCAGCAGCCTAACAGGGTACGAGCAGTACTTC | CASSLTGYEQYF
NA | many | TRBJ1-1 | TRBV18 | TGTGCCAGCTCACCACCGATCAGGACTGAAGCTTTCTTT | CASSPPIRTEAFF
NA | NA | TRBJ2-3 | TRBV6-1 | TGTGCCAGCAGTGAATGGGGCTACTTGGGGCGTCCAGATACGCAGTATTTT | CASSEWGYLGRPDTQYF
TRBD1 | medium-sized | TRBJ1-6 | TRBV5-1 | TGCGCCAGCAGCTTGGAGGGGGCGCGTTATAATTCACCCCTCCACTTT | CASSLEGARYNSPLHF
TRBD2 | NA | TRBJ2-3 | TRBV6-1 | TGTGCCAGCTCACCCCGGACTAGCGGGAACACAGATACGCAGTATTTT | CASSPRTSGNTDTQYF
NA | many | TRBJ2-7 | TRBV6-5 | TGTGCCAGCAGTTACTCGTCCACGGTTGGGGTTCCGTACGAGCAGTACTTC | CASSYSSTVGVPYEQYF
NA | few | TRBJ1-2 | TRBV12-3/TRBV12-4 | TGTGCCAGCAGTTTATCTGGGGACTATGGCTACACCTTC | CASSLSGDYGYTF